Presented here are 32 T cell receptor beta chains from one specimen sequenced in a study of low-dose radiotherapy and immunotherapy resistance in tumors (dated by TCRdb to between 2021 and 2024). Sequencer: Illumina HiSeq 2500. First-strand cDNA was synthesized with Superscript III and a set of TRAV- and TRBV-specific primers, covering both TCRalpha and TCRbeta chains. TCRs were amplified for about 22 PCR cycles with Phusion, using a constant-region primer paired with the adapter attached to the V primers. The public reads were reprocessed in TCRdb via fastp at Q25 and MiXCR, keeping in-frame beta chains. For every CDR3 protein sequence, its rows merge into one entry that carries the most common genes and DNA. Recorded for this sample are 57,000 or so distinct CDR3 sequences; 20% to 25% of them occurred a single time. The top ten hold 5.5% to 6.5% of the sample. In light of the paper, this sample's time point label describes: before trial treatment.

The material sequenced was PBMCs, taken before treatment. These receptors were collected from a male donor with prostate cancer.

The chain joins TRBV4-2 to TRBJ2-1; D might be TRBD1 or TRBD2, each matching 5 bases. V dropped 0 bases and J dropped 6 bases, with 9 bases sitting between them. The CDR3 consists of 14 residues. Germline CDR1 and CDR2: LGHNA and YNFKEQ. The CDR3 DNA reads TGTGCCAGCAGCCAAGACGGGACCAGCAATGAGCAGTTCTTC. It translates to CASSQDGTSNEQFF.

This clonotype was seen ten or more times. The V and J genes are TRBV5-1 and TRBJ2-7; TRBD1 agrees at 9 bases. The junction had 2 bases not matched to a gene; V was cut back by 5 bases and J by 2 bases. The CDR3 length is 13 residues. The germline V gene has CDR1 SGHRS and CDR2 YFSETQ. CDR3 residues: CASSRDRAYEQYF. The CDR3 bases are TGCGCCAGCAGTCGGGACAGGGCCTACGAGCAGTACTTC.

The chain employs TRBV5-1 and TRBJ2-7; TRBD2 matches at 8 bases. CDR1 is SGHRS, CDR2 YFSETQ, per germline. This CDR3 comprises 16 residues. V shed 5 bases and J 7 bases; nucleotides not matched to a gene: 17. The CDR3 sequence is CASSPRSASGSKEQYF. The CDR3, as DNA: TGCGCCAGCAGTCCGAGGTCCGCTAGCGGGTCCAAGGAGCAGTACTTC.

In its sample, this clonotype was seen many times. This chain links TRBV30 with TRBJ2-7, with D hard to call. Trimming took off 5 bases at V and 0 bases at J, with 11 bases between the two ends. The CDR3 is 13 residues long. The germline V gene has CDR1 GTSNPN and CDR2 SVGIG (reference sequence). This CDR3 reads CAWWTASSYEQYF. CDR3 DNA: TGTGCCTGGTGGACGGCGAGCTCCTACGAGCAGTACTTC. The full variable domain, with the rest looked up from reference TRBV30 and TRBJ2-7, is SQTIHQWPATLVQPVGSPLSLECTVEGTSNPNLYWYRQAAGRGLQLLFYSVGIGQISSEVPQNLSASRPQDRQFILSSKKLLLSDSGFYLCAWWTASSYEQYFGPGTRLTVT.

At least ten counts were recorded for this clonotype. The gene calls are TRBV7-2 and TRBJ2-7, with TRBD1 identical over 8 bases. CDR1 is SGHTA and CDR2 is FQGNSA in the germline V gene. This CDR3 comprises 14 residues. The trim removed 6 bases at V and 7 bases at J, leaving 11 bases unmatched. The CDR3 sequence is CASSRGQGSWEQYF. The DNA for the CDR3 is TGTGCCAGCAGTCGTGGACAGGGATCTTGGGAGCAGTACTTC.

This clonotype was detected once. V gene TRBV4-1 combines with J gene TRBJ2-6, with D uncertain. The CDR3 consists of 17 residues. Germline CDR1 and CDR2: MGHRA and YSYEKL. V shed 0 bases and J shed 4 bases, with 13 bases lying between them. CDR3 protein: CASSQDYGLGGANVLTF. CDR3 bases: TGCGCCAGCAGCCAAGATTATGGCCTCGGGGGGGCCAACGTCCTGACTTTC.

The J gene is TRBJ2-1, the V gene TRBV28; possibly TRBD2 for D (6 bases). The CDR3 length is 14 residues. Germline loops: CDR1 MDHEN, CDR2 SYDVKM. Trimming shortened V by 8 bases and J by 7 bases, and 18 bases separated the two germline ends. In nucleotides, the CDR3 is TGTGCCAGCGTGCGAGCGGGTAGGTTAAATGAGCAGTTCTTC. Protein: CASVRAGRLNEQFF.

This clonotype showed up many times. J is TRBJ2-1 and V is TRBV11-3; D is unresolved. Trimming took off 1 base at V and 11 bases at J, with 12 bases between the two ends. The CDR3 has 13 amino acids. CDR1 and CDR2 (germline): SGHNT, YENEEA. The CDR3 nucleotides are TGTGCCAGCAGCTTAGGGTCCGAACCACAGCAGTTCTTC. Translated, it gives CASSLGSEPQQFF.

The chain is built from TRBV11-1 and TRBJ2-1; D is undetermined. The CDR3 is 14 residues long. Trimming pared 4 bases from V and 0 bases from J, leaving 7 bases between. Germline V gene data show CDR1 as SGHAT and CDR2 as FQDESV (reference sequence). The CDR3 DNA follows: TGTGCCAGCAGCTATCAATACTCCTACAATGAGCAGTTCTTC. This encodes CASSYQYSYNEQFF.

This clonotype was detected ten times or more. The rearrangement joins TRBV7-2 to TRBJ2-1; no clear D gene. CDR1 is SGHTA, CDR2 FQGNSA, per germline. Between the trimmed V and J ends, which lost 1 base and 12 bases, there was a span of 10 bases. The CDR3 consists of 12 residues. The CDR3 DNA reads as TGTGCCAGCAGCTTAGTGAGGTCCCCGCAGTTCTTC. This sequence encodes CASSLVRSPQFF.

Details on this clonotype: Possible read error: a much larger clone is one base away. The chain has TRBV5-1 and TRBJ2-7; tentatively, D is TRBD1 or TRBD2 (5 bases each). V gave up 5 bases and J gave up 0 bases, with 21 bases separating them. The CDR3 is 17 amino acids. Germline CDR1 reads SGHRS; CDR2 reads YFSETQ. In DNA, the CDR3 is TGCGCCAGCAGTCCAATCGGAGGCAGGGCGAGCTCCTACGAGCAGTACTTC. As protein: CASSPIGGRASSYEQYF.

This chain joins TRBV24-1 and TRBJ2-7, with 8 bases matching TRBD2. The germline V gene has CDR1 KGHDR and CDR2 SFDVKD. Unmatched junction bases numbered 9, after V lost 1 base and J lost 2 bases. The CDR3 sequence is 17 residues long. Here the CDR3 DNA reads TGTGCCACCAGTGATTTAAGAGGCGGGGGGCCCACCTACGAGCAGTACTTC. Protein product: CATSDLRGGGPTYEQYF.

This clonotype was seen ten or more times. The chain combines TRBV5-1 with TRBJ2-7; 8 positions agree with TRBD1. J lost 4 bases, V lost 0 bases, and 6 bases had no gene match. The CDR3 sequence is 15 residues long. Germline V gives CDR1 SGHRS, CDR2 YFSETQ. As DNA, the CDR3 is TGCGCCAGCAGCTTGGCAGGGACAGGCCAGTACGAGCAGTACTTC. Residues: CASSLAGTGQYEQYF.

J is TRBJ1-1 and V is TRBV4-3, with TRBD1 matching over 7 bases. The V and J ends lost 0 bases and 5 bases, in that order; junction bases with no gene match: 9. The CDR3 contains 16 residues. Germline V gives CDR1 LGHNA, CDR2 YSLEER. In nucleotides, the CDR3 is TGCGCCAGCAGCCAAGATCACGGCGGCAGGGGGACTGAAGCTTTCTTT. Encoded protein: CASSQDHGGRGTEAFF.

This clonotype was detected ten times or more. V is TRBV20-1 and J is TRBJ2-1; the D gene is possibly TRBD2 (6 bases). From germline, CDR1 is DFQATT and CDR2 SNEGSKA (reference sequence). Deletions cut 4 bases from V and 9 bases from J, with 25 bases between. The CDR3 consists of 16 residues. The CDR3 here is CSANPNGGLVYSEQFF. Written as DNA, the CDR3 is TGCAGTGCTAACCCAAACGGGGGTCTAGTCTATAGTGAGCAGTTCTTC.

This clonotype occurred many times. The CDR3 protein is CASSSTGAQETQYF. The CDR3 nucleotides are TGTGCCAGCAGCTCGACAGGGGCGCAAGAGACCCAGTACTTC. The chain joins TRBV7-6 to TRBJ2-5, with TRBD1 matching over 8 bases. Germline trimming cut 4 bases from V and 2 bases from J; bases unmatched to any gene: 3. Germline loops: CDR1 SGHVS, CDR2 FNYEAQ. The CDR3 has 14 amino acids. Supplemented by reference TRBV7-6 and TRBJ2-5, the full variable domain reads GAGVSQSPRYKVTKRGQDVALRCDPISGHVSLYWYRQALGQGPEFLTYFNYEAQQDKSGLPNDRFSAERPEGSISTLTIQRTEQRDSAMYRCASSSTGAQETQYFGPGTRLLVL.

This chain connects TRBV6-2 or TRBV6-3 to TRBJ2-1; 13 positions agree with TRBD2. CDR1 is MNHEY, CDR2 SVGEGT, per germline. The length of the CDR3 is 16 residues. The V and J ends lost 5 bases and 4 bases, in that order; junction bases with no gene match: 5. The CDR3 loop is CASSRWTSGGYNEQFF. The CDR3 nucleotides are TGTGCCAGCAGTCGTTGGACTAGCGGGGGATACAATGAGCAGTTCTTC.

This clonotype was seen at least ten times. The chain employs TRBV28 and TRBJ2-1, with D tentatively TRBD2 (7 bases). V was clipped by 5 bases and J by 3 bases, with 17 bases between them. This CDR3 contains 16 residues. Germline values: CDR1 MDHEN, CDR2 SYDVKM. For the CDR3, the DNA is TGTGCCAGCAGTCCGCCCCGGGGGGCGTACTACAATGAGCAGTTCTTC. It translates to CASSPPRGAYYNEQFF.

CDR3: CASSSGLAGANEQFF. The CDR3 DNA sequence: TGTGCCAGCAGTTCCGGACTAGCGGGGGCGAATGAGCAGTTCTTC. The rearrangement joins TRBV12-3 or TRBV12-4 to TRBJ2-1; 13 bases agree with TRBD2. V shed 4 bases, J shed 7 bases, and the junction held 4 bases outside the gene matches. The CDR3 spans 15 residues.

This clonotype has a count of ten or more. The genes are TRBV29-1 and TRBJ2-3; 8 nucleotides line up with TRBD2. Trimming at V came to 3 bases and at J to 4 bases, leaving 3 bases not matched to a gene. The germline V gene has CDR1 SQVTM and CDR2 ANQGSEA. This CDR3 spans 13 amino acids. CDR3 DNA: TGCAGCGTTGATAGCGGGACCGCAGATACGCAGTATTTT. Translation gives CSVDSGTADTQYF.

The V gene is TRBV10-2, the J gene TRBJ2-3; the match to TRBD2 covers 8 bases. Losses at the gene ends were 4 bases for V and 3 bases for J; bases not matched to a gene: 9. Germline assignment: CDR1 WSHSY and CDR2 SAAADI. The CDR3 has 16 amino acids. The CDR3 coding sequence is TGCGCCAGCAGTGCCGGGACTAGTGGGTTGACAGATACGCAGTATTTT. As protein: CASSAGTSGLTDTQYF.

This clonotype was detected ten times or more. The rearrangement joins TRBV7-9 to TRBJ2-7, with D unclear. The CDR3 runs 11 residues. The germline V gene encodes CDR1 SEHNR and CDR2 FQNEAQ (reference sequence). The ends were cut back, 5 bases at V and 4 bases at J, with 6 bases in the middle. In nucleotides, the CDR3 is TGTGCCAGCAGCCCCCAGTACGAGCAGTACTTC. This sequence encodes CASSPQYEQYF.

The DNA for the CDR3 is TGTGCCAGCAGCTTACTAGCGGGGGGTAGCTCCTACGAGCAGTACTTC. Translating it yields CASSLLAGGSSYEQYF. The J gene is TRBJ2-7, the V gene TRBV7-2; 11 positions match TRBD2. J was trimmed by 0 bases and V by 2 bases; bases with no gene match: 3. Germline CDR1 and CDR2: SGHTA and FQGNSA. There are 16 residues in the CDR3. The whole variable domain, remainder taken from reference TRBV7-2 and TRBJ2-7, is GAGVSQSPSNKVTEKGKDVELRCDPISGHTALYWYRQSLGQGLEFLIYFQGNSAPDKSGLPSDRFSAERTGGSVSTLTIQRTQQEDSAVYLCASSLLAGGSSYEQYFGPGTRLTVT.

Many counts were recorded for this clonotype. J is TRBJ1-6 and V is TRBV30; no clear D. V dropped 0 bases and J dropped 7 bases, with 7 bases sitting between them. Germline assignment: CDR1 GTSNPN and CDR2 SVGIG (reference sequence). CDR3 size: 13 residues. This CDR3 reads CAWSVPGNSPLHF. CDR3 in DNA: TGTGCCTGGAGTGTACCGGGGAATTCACCCCTCCACTTT.

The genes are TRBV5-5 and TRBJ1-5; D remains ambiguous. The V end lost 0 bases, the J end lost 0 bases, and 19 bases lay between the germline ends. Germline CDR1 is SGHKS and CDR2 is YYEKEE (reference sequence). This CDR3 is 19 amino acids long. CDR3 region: CASSLAPTRTGYSNQPQHF. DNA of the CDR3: TGTGCCAGCAGCTTGGCCCCTACGCGAACGGGGTATAGCAATCAGCCCCAGCATTTT.

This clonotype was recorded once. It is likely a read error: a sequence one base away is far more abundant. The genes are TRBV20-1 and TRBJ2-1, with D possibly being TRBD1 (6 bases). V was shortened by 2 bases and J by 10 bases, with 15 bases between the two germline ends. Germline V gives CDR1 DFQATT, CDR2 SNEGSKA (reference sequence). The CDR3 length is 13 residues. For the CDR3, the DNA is TGCAGTGCTAGATACAGGGAACCCTACGAGCAGTTCTTC. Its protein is CSARYREPYEQFF.

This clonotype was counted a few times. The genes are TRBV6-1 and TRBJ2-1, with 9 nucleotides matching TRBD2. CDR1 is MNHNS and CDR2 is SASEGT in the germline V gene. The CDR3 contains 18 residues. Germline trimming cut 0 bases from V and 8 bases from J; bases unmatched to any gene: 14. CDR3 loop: CASSEALPGRGGGYEQFF. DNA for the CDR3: TGTGCCAGCAGTGAAGCGCTTCCGGGGCGCGGGGGGGGCTATGAGCAGTTCTTC.

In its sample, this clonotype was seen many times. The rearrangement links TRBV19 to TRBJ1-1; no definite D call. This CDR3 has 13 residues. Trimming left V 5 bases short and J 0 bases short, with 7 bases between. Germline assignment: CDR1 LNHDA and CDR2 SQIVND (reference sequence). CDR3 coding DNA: TGTGCCAGTAGTGGAAGGCTGAACACTGAAGCTTTCTTT. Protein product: CASSGRLNTEAFF.

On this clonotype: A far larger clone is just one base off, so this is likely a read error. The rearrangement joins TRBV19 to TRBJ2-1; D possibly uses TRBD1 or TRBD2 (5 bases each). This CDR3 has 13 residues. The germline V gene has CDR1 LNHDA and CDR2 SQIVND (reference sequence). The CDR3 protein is CASGPVGTHEQFF. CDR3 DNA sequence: TGTGCTTCCGGACCCGTTGGGACCCACGAGCAGTTCTTC. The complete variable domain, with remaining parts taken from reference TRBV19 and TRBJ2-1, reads DGGITQSPKYLFRKEGQNVTLSCEQNLNHDAMYWYRQDPGQGLRLIYYSQIVNDFQKGDIAEGYSVSREKKESFPLTVTSAQKNPTAFYLCASGPVGTHEQFFGPGTRLTVL.

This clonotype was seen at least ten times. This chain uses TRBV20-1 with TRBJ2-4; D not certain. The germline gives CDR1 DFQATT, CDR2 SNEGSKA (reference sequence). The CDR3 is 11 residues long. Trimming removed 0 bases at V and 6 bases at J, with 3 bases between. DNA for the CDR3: TGCAGTGCTAGAGAGTTAAACATTCAGTACTTC. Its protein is CSARELNIQYF.

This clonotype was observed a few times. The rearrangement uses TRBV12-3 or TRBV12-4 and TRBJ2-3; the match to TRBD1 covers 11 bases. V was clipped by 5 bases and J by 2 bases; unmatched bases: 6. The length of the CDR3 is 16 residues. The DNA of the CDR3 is TGTGCCAGCAGTCAATGGACAGGGGGCAACACAGATACGCAGTATTTT. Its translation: CASSQWTGGNTDTQYF.

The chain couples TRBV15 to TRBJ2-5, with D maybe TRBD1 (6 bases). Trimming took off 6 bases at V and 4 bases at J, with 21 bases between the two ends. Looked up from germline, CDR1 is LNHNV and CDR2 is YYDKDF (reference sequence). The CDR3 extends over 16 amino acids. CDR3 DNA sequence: TGTGCCACCAGTTCGTCTAACAGGGCTTTTTCAGAGACCCAGTACTTC. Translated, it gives CATSSSNRAFSETQYF.